A selection of T cell receptor beta chains follows, all from one sample in a study of T-cell reconstitution after alpha-beta-depleted transplantation in children. Using its own MiXCR run on the PCR reads, TCRdb lists one record per CDR3 protein. Found here are 200,000 to 250,000 distinct CDR3 sequences, 12% of them singletons; the top ten hold roughly 2.8%. Sample: PBMCs from the stem cell graft donor, taken from the stem cell graft. The receptor source for this set is a human donor who donated a stem cell graft to a child with acute lymphoblastic leukemia. Each CDR3 is given without its conserved first and last residue. Fields, in order: J gene, V gene, CDR3 protein.

J: TRBJ2-7
V: TRBV28
CDR3: ASSSLGYEQY

J: TRBJ2-2
V: TRBV11-1
CDR3: ASSLVGLENTNTGELF

J: TRBJ1-1
V: TRBV12-3/TRBV12-4
CDR3: ASRPGQETEAF

J: TRBJ2-7
V: TRBV7-2
CDR3: ASSLLGRSPDD

J: TRBJ1-5
V: TRBV7-8
CDR3: ASSLARSDSNQPQH

J: TRBJ2-1
V: TRBV20-1
CDR3: SARDFRGSDEQF

J: TRBJ2-7
V: TRBV27
CDR3: ASSEPGAGEQY

J: TRBJ2-1
V: TRBV5-1
CDR3: ASSSTGGDYNEQF

J: TRBJ2-3
V: TRBV20-1
CDR3: SANRAGGLQGDTQY

J: TRBJ2-5
V: TRBV7-2
CDR3: ASSPSSGGAPQY

J: TRBJ2-1
V: TRBV7-2
CDR3: ASSQDASSYNEQF

J: TRBJ2-1
V: TRBV7-2
CDR3: ASSSVGGGSLEQF

J: TRBJ1-2
V: TRBV20-1
CDR3: SATRTANYRYT

J: TRBJ2-1
V: TRBV29-1
CDR3: SVEGQGAYEQF

J: TRBJ2-5
V: TRBV25-1
CDR3: ASSEFGRETQY

J: TRBJ2-4
V: TRBV20-1
CDR3: SARGLAGGQGNIQY

J: TRBJ1-4
V: TRBV14
CDR3: ASSNPGQGNEKLF

J: TRBJ2-3
V: TRBV10-3
CDR3: AITDPRASDTQY

J: TRBJ2-3
V: TRBV6-6
CDR3: ASSSLEDTQY

J: TRBJ2-7
V: TRBV25-1
CDR3: ASSDPGTRNEQY

J: TRBJ2-1
V: TRBV6-2/TRBV6-3
CDR3: ASSYYPTNEQF

J: TRBJ2-2
V: TRBV9
CDR3: ASSVAMRYYTGELF

J: TRBJ2-3
V: TRBV5-1
CDR3: ASSLEGRTDTQY

J: TRBJ1-4
V: TRBV12-3/TRBV12-4
CDR3: ASRLAFSDEKLF

J: TRBJ2-3
V: TRBV21-1
CDR3: ASSKAFEASGRTLPSTDTQY

J: TRBJ2-7
V: TRBV7-2
CDR3: ASSLGVGSYEQY